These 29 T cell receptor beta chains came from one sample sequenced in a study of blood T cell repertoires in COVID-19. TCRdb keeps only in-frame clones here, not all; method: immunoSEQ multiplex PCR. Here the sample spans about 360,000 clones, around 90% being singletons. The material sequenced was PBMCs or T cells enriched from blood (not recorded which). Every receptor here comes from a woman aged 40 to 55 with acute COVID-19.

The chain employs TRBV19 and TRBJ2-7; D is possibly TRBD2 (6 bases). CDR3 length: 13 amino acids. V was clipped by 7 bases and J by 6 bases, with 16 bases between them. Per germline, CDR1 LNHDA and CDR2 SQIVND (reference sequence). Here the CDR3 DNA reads TGTGCCAGTAAAGGAGGGGACTGGGGCGAGCAGTACTTC. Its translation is CASKGGDWGEQYF.

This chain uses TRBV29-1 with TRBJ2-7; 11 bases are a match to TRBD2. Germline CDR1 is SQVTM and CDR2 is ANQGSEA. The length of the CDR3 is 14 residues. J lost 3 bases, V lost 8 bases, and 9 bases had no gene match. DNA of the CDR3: TGCAGCTCCTTCGTAGCGGGGGGGTTCTACGAGCAGTACTTC. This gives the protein CSSFVAGGFYEQYF.

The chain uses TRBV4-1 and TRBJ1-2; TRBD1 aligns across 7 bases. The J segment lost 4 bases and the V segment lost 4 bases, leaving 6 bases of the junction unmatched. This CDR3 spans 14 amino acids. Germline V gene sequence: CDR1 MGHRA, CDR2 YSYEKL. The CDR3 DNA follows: TGCGCCAGCAGCCTGGACAGGCCTTCCTATGGCTACACCTTC. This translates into CASSLDRPSYGYTF.

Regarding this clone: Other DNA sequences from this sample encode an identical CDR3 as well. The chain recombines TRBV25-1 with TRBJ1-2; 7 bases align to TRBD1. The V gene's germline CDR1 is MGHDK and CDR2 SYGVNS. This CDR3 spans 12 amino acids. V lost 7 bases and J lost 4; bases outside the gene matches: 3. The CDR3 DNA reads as TGTGCCAGCACGACAGGGAGCTATGGCTACACCTTC. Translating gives CASTTGSYGYTF.

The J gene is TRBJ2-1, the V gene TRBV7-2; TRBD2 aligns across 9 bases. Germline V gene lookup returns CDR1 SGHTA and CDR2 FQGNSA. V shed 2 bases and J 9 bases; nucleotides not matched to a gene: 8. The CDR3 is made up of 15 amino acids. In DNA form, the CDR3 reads TGTGCCAGCAGCTTATTCGGACTAGCGAGGGGTGAGCAGTTCTTC. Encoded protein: CASSLFGLARGEQFF.

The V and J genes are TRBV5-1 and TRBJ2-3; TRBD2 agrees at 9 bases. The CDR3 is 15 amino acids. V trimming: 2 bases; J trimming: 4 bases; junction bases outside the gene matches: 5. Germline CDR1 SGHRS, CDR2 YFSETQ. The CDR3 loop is CASSFSGLAPDTQYF. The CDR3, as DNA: TGCGCCAGCAGCTTCTCGGGACTAGCCCCAGATACGCAGTATTTT.

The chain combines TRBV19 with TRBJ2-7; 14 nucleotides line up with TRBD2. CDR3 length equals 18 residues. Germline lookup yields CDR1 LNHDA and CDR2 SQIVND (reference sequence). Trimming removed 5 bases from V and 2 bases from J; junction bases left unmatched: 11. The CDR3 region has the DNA TGTGCCAGTAGTCCAGGGACTAGCGGGAGATTCTCCCCCTACGAGCAGTACTTC. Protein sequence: CASSPGTSGRFSPYEQYF.

CDR3 sequence (DNA): TGTGCCAGCAGCTTGGATCGCACAACGGCTTTCTTT. This encodes CASSLDRTTAFF. This chain links TRBV5-6 with TRBJ1-1, with D uncertain. V was pared by 0 bases and J by 11 bases, with 11 bases between. Germline V gives CDR1 SGHDT, CDR2 YYEEEE. The CDR3 consists of 12 residues.

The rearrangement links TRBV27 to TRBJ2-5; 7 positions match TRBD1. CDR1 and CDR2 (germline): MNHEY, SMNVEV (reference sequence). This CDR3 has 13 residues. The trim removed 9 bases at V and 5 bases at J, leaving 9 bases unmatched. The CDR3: CASGKGAGETQYF. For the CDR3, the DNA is TGTGCCAGTGGGAAGGGGGCCGGGGAGACCCAGTACTTC.

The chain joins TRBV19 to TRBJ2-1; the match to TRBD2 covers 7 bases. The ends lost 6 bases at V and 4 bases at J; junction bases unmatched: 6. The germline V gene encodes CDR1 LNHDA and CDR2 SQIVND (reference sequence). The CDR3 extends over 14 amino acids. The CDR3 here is CASRMASGYNEQFF. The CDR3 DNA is TGTGCCAGTAGGATGGCTAGCGGTTACAATGAGCAGTTCTTC.

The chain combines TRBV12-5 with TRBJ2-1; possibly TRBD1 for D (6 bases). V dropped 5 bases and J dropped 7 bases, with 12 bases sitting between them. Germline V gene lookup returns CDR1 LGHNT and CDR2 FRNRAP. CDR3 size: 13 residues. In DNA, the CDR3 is TGTGCTAGTGGTGCTTCCAGGGGAAATGAGCAGTTCTTC. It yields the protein CASGASRGNEQFF.

Here the CDR3 DNA reads TGTGCCAGCAGTTCACCAGGGAACTATGGCTACACCTTC. Translated: CASSSPGNYGYTF. The chain recombines TRBV12-3 or TRBV12-4 with TRBJ1-2; weak D call: TRBD1 (5 bases). The CDR3 consists of 13 residues. The germline V and J ends were trimmed by 4 bases and 2 bases, with 8 bases remaining between them.

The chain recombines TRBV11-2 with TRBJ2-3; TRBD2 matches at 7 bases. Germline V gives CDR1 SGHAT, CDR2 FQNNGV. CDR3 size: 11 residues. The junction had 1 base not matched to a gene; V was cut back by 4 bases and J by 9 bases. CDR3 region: CASSYGGTQYF. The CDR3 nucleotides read TGTGCCAGCAGCTACGGGGGGACGCAGTATTTT.

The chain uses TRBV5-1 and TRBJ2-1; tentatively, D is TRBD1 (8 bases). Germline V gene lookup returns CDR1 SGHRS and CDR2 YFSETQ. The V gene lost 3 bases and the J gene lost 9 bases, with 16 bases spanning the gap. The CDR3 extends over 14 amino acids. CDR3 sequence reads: CASSSDREGGEQFF. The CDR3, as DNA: TGCGCCAGCAGCTCGGACAGGGAGGGTGGTGAGCAGTTCTTC.

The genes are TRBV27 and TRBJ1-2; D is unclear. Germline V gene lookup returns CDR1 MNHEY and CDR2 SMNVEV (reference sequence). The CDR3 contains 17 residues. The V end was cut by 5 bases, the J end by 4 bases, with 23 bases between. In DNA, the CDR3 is TGTGCCAGCAGTCCTTCCTACAGCCCCCTAACGATCTATGGCTACACCTTC. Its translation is CASSPSYSPLTIYGYTF.

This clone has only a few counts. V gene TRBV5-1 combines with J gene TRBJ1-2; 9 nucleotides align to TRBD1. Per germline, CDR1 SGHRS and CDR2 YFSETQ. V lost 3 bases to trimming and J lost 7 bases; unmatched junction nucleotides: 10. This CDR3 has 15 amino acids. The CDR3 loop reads CASSSEDRGGGGYTF. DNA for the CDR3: TGCGCCAGCAGCTCGGAGGACAGGGGTGGAGGTGGCTACACCTTC.

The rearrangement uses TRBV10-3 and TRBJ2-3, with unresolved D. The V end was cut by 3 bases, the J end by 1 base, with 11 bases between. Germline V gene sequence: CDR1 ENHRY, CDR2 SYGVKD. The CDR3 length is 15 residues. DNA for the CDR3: TGTGCCATCAGTGATATTAGCTCGGGCACAGATACGCAGTATTTT. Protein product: CAISDISSGTDTQYF.

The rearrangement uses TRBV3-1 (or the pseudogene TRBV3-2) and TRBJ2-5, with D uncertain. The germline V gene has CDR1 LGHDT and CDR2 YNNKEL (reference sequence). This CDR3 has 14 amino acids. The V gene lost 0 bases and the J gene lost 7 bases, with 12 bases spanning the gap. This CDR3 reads CASSQDRVERTQYF. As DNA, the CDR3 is TGTGCCAGCAGCCAAGATCGGGTTGAGAGGACCCAGTACTTC.

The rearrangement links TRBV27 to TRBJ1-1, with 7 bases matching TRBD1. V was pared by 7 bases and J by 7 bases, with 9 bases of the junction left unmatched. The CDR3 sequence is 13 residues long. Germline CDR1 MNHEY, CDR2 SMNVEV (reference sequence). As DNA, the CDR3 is TGTGCCAGCAACCGGGACAGCCTGAGTGAAGCTTTCTTT. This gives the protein CASNRDSLSEAFF.

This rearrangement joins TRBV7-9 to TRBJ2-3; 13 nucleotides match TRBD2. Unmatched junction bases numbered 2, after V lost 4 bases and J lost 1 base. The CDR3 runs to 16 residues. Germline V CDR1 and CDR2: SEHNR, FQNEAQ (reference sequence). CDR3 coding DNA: TGTGCCAGCAGCTCAGGGACTAGCGGGGGCACAGATACGCAGTATTTT. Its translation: CASSSGTSGGTDTQYF.

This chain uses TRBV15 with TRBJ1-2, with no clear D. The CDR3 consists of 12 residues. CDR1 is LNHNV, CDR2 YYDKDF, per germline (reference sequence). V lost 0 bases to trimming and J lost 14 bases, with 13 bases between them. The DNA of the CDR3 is TGTGCCACCAGCAGAGACCGGGAGGGTAGGACCTTC. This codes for CATSRDREGRTF.

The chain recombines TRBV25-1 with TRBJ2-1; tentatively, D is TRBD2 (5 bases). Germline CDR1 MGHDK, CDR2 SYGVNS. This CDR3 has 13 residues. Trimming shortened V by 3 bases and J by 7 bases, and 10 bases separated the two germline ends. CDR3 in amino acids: CASSEPGINEQFF. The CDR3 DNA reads TGTGCCAGCAGTGAGCCGGGAATAAATGAGCAGTTCTTC.

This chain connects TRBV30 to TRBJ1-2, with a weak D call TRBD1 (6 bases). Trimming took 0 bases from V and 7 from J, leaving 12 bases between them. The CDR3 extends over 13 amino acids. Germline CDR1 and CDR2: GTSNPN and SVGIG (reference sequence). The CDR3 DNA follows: TGTGCCTGGAGTGTTGAACAGGGACGTGGCTACACCTTC. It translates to CAWSVEQGRGYTF.

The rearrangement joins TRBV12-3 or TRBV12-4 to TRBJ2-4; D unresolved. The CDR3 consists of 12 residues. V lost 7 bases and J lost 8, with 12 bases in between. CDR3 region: CASTDTEDIQYF. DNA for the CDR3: TGTGCCAGCACTGACACGGAAGACATTCAGTACTTC.

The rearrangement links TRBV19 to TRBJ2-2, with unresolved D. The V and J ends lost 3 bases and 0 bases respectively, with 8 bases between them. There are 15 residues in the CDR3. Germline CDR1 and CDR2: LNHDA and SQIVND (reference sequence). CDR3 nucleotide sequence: TGTGCCAGTAGTATTTTCCGGGCGAACACCGGGGAGCTGTTTTTT. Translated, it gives CASSIFRANTGELFF.

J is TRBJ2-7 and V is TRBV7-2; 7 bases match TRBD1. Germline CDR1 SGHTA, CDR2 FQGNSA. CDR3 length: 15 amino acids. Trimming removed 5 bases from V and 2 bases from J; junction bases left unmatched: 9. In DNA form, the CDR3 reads TGTGCCAGCAGCCACGGGACAGCGATTACCTACGAGCAGTACTTC. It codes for CASSHGTAITYEQYF.

CDR3 sequence: CARSLVRDREGMDTQYF. As DNA, the CDR3 is TGTGCCAGAAGCTTGGTCCGGGACAGGGAGGGTATGGATACGCAGTATTTT. The chain has TRBV5-3 and TRBJ2-3; TRBD1 agrees at 9 bases. TRBV5-3 has ORF status, its function being uncertain. Losses at the gene ends were 0 bases for V and 6 bases for J; bases not matched to a gene: 11. This CDR3 spans 17 amino acids.

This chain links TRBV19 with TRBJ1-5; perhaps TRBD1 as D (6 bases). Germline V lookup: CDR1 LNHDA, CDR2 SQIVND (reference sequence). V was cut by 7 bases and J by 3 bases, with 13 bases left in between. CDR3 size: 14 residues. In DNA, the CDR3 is TGTGCCAGTACCCCCGGACAGAACAATCAGCCCCAGCATTTT. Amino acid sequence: CASTPGQNNQPQHF.

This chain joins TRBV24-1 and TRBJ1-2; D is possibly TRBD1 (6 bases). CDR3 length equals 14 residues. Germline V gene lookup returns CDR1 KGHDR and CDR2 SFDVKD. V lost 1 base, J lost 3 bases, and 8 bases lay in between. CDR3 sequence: CATSDLGTHYGYTF. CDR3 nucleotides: TGTGCCACCAGTGATTTAGGGACACACTATGGCTACACCTTC.